The 13 T cell receptor beta chains below were found in one sample sequenced in a study of blood T cell repertoires in COVID-19. Method: immunoSEQ multiplex PCR; TCRdb's copy keeps in-frame clones and lacks some. The profile shows some 230,000 clones, approximately 78% of them singletons. Source material: peripheral blood. The receptors derive from an elderly woman with COVID-19, enrolled during active disease.

The genes are TRBV7-2 and TRBJ1-2; 7 bases match TRBD1. This CDR3 spans 15 amino acids. In germline, CDR1 is SGHTA, CDR2 FQGNSA. Germline trimming cut 1 base from V and 4 bases from J; bases unmatched to any gene: 6. This CDR3 is CASSLGQGVGYGYTF. The DNA for the CDR3 is TGTGCCAGCAGCTTAGGACAGGGAGTTGGCTATGGCTACACCTTC.

V gene TRBV5-6 combines with J gene TRBJ2-3, with a tentative D call TRBD1 (5 bases). This CDR3 is 13 amino acids long. Trimming removed 4 bases at V and 4 bases at J, with 10 bases between. Per germline, CDR1 SGHDT and CDR2 YYEEEE. CDR3 DNA sequence: TGTGCCAGCAGCAGGGGAATGCCAGATACGCAGTATTTT. Its translation is CASSRGMPDTQYF.

V and J are TRBV18 and TRBJ1-5; D gene unclear. V lost 2 bases, J lost 9 bases, and 11 bases lay in between. This CDR3 region has 13 residues. Germline values: CDR1 KGHSH, CDR2 LQKENI. CDR3 DNA: TGTGCCAGCTCACCAACAGTAGAGGGGCCCCAGCATTTT. This encodes CASSPTVEGPQHF.

The CDR3 region has the DNA TGTGCCAGCAGCTTAGTGGGCGGGAGCAACGAGCAGTACTTC. Translated, it gives CASSLVGGSNEQYF. This chain uses TRBV7-9 with TRBJ2-7; 7 positions match TRBD2. This CDR3 has 14 amino acids. The V gene end was trimmed by 1 base and the J gene end by 5 bases; junction bases not matched to a gene: 5. Germline CDR1 SEHNR, CDR2 FQNEAQ (reference sequence).

The V call is TRBV13, the J call TRBJ2-4; 9 nucleotides line up with TRBD1. From germline, CDR1 is PRHDT and CDR2 FYEKMQ (reference sequence). The CDR3 runs to 18 residues. Trimming cost V 10 bases and J 0 bases; bases outside gene matches: 16. CDR3 nucleotide sequence: TGTGCCACCTCCTACAGGGGGCGGCATTCTCTAGCCAAAAACATTCAGTACTTC. Protein: CATSYRGRHSLAKNIQYF.

The V call is TRBV4-1, the J call TRBJ1-3; 9 bases fit TRBD1. The CDR3 totals 16 residues. V lost 1 base and J lost 7; bases outside the gene matches: 8. CDR1 is MGHRA and CDR2 is YSYEKL in the germline V gene. The CDR3 DNA sequence: TGCGCCAGCAGCCAAGTTCATACAGGGGGCGGTAACACCATATATTTT. Residues: CASSQVHTGGGNTIYF.

The chain employs TRBV28 and TRBJ1-2; 8 bases are shared with TRBD1. CDR3 length equals 15 residues. V lost 5 bases and J lost 6; bases outside the gene matches: 11. Germline CDR1 reads MDHEN; CDR2 reads SYDVKM. The CDR3 sequence: CASSLRQGRLDGYTF. In DNA, the CDR3 is TGTGCCAGCAGTCTTAGACAGGGGCGGCTGGATGGCTACACCTTC.

This clone was seen once. This chain uses TRBV3-1 (or the pseudogene TRBV3-2) with TRBJ2-5; TRBD2 aligns across 8 bases. The germline gives CDR1 LGHDT, CDR2 YNNKEL (reference sequence). The CDR3 has 15 amino acids. J lost 4 bases, V lost 3 bases, and 7 bases had no gene match. The CDR3: CASSQGLRGVETQYF. CDR3 nucleotides: TGTGCCAGCAGCCAGGGACTGCGGGGGGTAGAGACCCAGTACTTC.

The CDR3 is CASSLGAPFRDEQYF. The CDR3, as DNA: TGTGCCAGCAGCTTGGGGGCCCCATTTAGAGACGAGCAGTACTTC. This sequence joins TRBV11-2 and TRBJ2-7, with a tentative D call TRBD1 (6 bases). Per germline, CDR1 SGHAT and CDR2 FQNNGV. The CDR3 is made up of 15 amino acids. The V end was cut by 3 bases, the J end by 5 bases, with 17 bases between. The complete variable domain, with remaining parts taken from reference TRBV11-2 and TRBJ2-7, reads EAGVAQSPRYKIIEKRQSVAFWCNPISGHATLYWYQQILGQGPKLLIQFQNNGVVDDSQLPKDRFSAERLKGVDSTLKIQPAKLEDSAVYLCASSLGAPFRDEQYFGPGTRLTVT.

The gene calls are TRBV28 and TRBJ1-1; D gene unclear. Germline CDR1 MDHEN, CDR2 SYDVKM. This CDR3 is 11 amino acids long. Trimming took 6 bases from V and 7 from J, leaving 9 bases between them. The CDR3 coding sequence is TGTGCCAGCAGATCTAATATTGAAGCTTTCTTT. It is translated as CASRSNIEAFF.

This sequence joins TRBV19 and TRBJ1-6; D might be TRBD1 (5 bases). From germline, CDR1 is LNHDA and CDR2 SQIVND (reference sequence). Trimming took 3 bases from V and 11 from J, leaving 14 bases between them. The length of the CDR3 is 14 residues. CDR3 nucleotides: TGTGCCAGTAGTATCCCGGTCGGGGGAACACCCCTCCACTTT. Protein sequence: CASSIPVGGTPLHF.

This chain links TRBV7-8 with TRBJ1-5; D remains unclear. Between the trimmed V and J ends, which lost 0 bases and 7 bases, there was a span of 13 bases. Germline V gene sequence: CDR1 SGHVS, CDR2 FQNEAQ. The CDR3 length is 15 residues. CDR3 nucleotides: TGTGCCAGCAGCTTAGCGAGCGGGGAAGGGCAGCCCCAGCATTTT. Protein product: CASSLASGEGQPQHF.

The chain recombines TRBV19 with TRBJ2-7, with D possibly matching TRBD1 (5 bases). Germline CDR1 LNHDA, CDR2 SQIVND (reference sequence). The CDR3 extends over 16 amino acids. Trimming removed 4 bases at V and 2 bases at J, with 18 bases between. The CDR3 here is CASSRALGRSTYEQYF. CDR3 nucleotide sequence: TGTGCCAGTAGTAGAGCGTTGGGGCGTTCAACCTACGAGCAGTACTTC.